Below are 8 T cell receptor beta chains sequenced from a single sample in a study of cytomegalovirus exposure and HLA in healthy donors. Both 60 Vbeta primers and 13 Jbeta primers went into the PCR. Only in-frame clones appear in the TCRdb table, and some are missing; sequencing was by immunoSEQ multiplex PCR. This sample contains 90,000 to 130,000 clones. Material for sequencing was PBMCs. The receptor source for this set is a man aged 25-45 years in good health and CMV-seronegative.

A note on this clone: One end of the junction varies from germline; a read error may be responsible. Other DNA sequences of this sample code for an identical CDR3. The V and J genes are TRBV9 and TRBJ1-1; TRBD1 matches 8 bases. The CDR3 contains 14 residues. Germline V gives CDR1 SGDLS, CDR2 YYNGEE. The CDR3: CASSARGQDTEAFF. The CDR3 coding sequence is TGTGCCAGCAGCGCACGGGGACAGGACACTGAGGCTTTCTTT.

The V gene is TRBV28, the J gene TRBJ2-7; D is perhaps TRBD1 (5 bases). The CDR3 has 14 residues. Trimming shortened V by 6 bases and J by 6 bases, and 18 bases separated the two germline ends. The V gene's germline CDR1 is MDHEN and CDR2 SYDVKM. Here the CDR3 DNA reads TGTGCCAGCAGGGGGCCCTGGGGTGATAGCGAGCAGTACTTC. Its translation is CASRGPWGDSEQYF.

This chain connects TRBV4-2 to TRBJ1-6, with a possible D match to TRBD1 (5 bases). Looked up from germline, CDR1 is LGHNA and CDR2 is YNFKEQ. V lost 0 bases, J lost 2 bases, and 8 bases lay in between. The CDR3 consists of 16 residues. CDR3 coding DNA: TGTGCCAGCAGCCAAGATCAGACAGCCTATAATTCACCCCTCCACTTT. This sequence encodes CASSQDQTAYNSPLHF.

The CDR3 region is CASSPSPFGEQYF. The CDR3 DNA sequence: TGTGCCAGCAGTCCCAGCCCTTTCGGGGAGCAGTACTTC. This chain connects TRBV2 to TRBJ2-7; D is ambiguous. Trimming removed 5 bases from V and 7 bases from J, with 15 bases in between. The germline V gene has CDR1 SNHLY and CDR2 FYNNEI. The CDR3 is 13 residues long.

The V and J genes are TRBV11-3 and TRBJ2-1; possible D gene TRBD1, 6 bases. This CDR3 is 15 amino acids long. V was pared by 1 base and J by 2 bases, with 9 bases between. In germline, CDR1 is SGHNT, CDR2 YENEEA. CDR3 sequence reads: CASSLGDTAYNEQFF. DNA for the CDR3: TGTGCCAGCAGCTTAGGGGACACGGCCTACAATGAGCAGTTCTTC. Using reference TRBV11-3 and TRBJ2-1 for the parts outside the CDR3, the full variable domain is EAGVVQSPRYKIIEKKQPVAFWCNPISGHNTLYWYLQNLGQGPELLIRYENEEAVDDSQLPKDRFSAERLKGVDSTLKIQPAELGDSAVYLCASSLGDTAYNEQFFGPGTRLTVL.

The gene calls are TRBV2 and TRBJ2-2, with 8 bases matching TRBD1. Unmatched junction bases numbered 12, after V lost 6 bases and J lost 6 bases. Germline V gene data show CDR1 as SNHLY and CDR2 as FYNNEI. CDR3 length: 16 amino acids. The CDR3 region is CASSRPGQARSGELFF. DNA for the CDR3: TGTGCCAGCAGCCGTCCGGGACAGGCGAGGTCCGGGGAGCTGTTTTTT.

The rearrangement links TRBV13 to TRBJ2-5; 9 bases align to TRBD1. Trimming removed 5 bases from V and 3 bases from J; junction bases left unmatched: 7. Germline CDR1 and CDR2: PRHDT and FYEKMQ (reference sequence). The CDR3 sequence is 15 residues long. CDR3 residues: CASSPPGTGKETQYF. For the CDR3, the DNA is TGTGCCAGCAGCCCTCCAGGGACAGGGAAAGAGACCCAGTACTTC.

The rearrangement uses TRBV30 and TRBJ2-1; no reliable D call. This CDR3 comprises 12 residues. CDR1 GTSNPN and CDR2 SVGIG come from the germline V gene (reference sequence). V was trimmed by 5 bases and J by 2 bases, leaving 7 bases between them. CDR3 sequence (DNA): TGTGCCTGGTCTCTAGCCTACAATGAGCAGTTCTTC. This gives the protein CAWSLAYNEQFF.